In this sample, the clone carrying this T cell receptor beta chain turned up a few times. The data originate from a study of blood T cell repertoires in COVID-19. Study as a whole: PBMCs, B-cell-depleted T cells, or T cells were the source of the cDNA or gDNA that made up the material.

Germline CDR1 reads MNHEY; CDR2 reads SMNVEV (reference sequence). Trimming took off 5 bases at V and 5 bases at J, with 18 bases between the two ends. The CDR3 totals 16 residues. Methods used by the authors: Amplified reference gene primers provided the basis for estimating nucleated cell counts. Profiled with immunoSEQ multiplex PCR; TCRdb holds only in-frame clones, not every one. V, J and clone size are those of that table, while D and trimming were read from the DNA. Of 200,000 to 250,000 clones listed, approximately 81% are singletons. V usage is TRBV27 and J usage is TRBJ1-4; D possibly corresponds to TRBD1 (5 bases). The receptor's source is a man aged 25 to 40 with active or convalescent COVID-19. Sequencing was performed on peripheral blood. CDR3 amino acids: CASSPLSGEGNEKLFF. In DNA, the CDR3 is TGTGCCAGCAGTCCGCTCTCGGGGGAGGGAAATGAAAAACTGTTTTTT.